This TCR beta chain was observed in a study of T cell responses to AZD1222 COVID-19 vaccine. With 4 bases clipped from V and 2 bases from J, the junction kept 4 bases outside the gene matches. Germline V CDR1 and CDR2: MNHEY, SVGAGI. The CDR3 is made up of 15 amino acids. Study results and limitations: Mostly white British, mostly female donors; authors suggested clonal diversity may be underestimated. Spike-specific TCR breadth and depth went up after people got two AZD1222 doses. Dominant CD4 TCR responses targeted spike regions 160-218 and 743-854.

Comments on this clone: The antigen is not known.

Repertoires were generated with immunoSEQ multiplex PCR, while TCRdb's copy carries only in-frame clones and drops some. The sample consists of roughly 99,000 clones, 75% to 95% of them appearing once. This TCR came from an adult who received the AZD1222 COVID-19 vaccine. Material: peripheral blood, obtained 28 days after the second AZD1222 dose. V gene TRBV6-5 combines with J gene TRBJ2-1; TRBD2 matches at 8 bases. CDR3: CASSFSGATYNEQFF. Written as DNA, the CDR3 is TGTGCCAGCAGTTTTAGCGGGGCCACCTACAATGAGCAGTTCTTC.